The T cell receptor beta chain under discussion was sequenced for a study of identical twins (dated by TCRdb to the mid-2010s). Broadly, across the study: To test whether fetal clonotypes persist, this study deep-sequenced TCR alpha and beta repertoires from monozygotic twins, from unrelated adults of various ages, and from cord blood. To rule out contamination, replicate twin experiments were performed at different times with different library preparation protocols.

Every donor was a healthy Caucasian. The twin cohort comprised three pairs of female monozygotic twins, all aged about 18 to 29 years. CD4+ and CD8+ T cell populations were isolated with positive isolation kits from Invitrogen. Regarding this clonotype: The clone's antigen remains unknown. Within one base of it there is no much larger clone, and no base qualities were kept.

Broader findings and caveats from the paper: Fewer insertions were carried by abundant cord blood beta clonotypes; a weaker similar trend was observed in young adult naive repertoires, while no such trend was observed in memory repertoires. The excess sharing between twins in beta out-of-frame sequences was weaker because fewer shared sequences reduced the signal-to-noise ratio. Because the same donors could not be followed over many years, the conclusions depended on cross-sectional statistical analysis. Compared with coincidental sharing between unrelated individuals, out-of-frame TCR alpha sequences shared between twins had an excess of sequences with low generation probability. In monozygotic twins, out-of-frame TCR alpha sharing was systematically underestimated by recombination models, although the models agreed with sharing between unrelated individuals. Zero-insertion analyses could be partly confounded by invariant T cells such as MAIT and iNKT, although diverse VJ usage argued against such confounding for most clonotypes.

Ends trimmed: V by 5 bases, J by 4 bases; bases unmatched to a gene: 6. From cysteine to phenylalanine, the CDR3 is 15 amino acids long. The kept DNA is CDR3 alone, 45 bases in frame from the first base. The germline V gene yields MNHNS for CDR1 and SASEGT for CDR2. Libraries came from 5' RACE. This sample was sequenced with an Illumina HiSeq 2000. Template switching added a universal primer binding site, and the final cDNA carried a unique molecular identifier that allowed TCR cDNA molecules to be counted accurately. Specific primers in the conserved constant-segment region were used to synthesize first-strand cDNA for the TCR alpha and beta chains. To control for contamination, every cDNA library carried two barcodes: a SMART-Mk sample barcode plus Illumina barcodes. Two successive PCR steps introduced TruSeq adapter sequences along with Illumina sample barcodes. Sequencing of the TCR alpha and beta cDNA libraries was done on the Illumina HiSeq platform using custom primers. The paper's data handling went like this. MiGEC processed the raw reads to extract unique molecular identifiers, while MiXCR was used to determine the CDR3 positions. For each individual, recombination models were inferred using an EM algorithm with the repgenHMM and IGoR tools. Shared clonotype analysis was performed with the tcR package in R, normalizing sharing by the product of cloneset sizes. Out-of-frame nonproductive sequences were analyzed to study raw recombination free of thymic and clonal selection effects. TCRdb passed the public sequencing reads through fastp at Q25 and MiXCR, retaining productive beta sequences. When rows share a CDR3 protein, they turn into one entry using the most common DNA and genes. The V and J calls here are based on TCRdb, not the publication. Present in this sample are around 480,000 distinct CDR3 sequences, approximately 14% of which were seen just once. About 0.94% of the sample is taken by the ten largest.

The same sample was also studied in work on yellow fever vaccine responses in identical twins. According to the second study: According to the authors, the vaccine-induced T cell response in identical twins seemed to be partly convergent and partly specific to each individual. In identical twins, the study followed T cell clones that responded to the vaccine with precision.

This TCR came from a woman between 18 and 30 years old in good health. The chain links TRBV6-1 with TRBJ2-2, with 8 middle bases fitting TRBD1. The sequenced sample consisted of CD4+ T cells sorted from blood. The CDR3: CASSKQGAVTGELFF. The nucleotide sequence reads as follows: TGTGCCAGCAGTAAGCAGGGGGCTGTCACCGGGGAGCTGTTTTTT.